A selection of T cell receptor beta chains follows, all from one sample in a study of PD-1 blockade in mismatch repair-deficient tumors. TCRdb keeps only in-frame clones here, not all; method: immunoSEQ multiplex PCR. The sample yields 120,000 or so clones, about 85% seen once. The material sequenced was peripheral blood, taken 44 weeks after starting pembrolizumab. These receptors were taken from an adult with mismatch repair-deficient cancer. The CDR3 runs from the conserved cysteine through the conserved F or W. A D gene is named only where the DNA matches it firmly. Size values are once, few and many counts, or a class for expanded clones, and some rows have none.

d_call	clone_size	v_call	j_call	cdr3_aa	cdr3_nt
.	.	TRBV29-1	TRBJ2-1	CSVTKKAELSYNEQFF	TGCAGCGTTACCAAGAAAGCGGAACTCTCCTACAATGAGCAGTTCTTC
.	.	TRBV6-5	TRBJ2-2	CASSYREIGELFF	TGTGCCAGCAGTTACCGGGAGATCGGGGAGCTGTTTTTT
.	.	TRBV30	TRBJ1-5	CAWSVPGRTNQPQHF	TGTGCCTGGAGTGTACCGGGACGGACAAATCAGCCCCAGCATTTT
TRBD2	.	TRBV5-4	TRBJ2-1	CASSWGPGLEGNEQFF	TGTGCCAGCAGCTGGGGACCGGGACTAGAAGGCAATGAGCAGTTCTTC
.	.	TRBV6-6	TRBJ2-7	CASTSGDEQYF	TGTGCCAGCACCTCAGGGGACGAGCAGTACTTC
.	once	TRBV27	TRBJ2-1	CASSSSGLNEQFF	TGTGCCAGCAGTTCCAGCGGGCTAAATGAGCAGTTCTTC
TRBD1	.	TRBV6-5	TRBJ2-1	CASSSDRGIDEQFF	TGTGCCAGCAGTTCGGACAGGGGAATCGATGAGCAGTTCTTC
TRBD1	.	TRBV7-8	TRBJ2-7	CASSLSRGQGVYEQYF	TGTGCCAGCAGCTTATCGCGTGGGCAGGGGGTCTACGAGCAGTACTTC
TRBD1	once	TRBV6-5	TRBJ1-1	CASSYAGGTEAFF	TGTGCCAGCAGTTACGCAGGGGGCACTGAAGCTTTCTTT
.	.	TRBV27	TRBJ1-5	CASSGTSNQPQHF	TGTGCCAGCAGTGGCACTAGCAATCAGCCCCAGCATTTT
.	.	TRBV7-8	TRBJ2-7	CASSFSRLEQYF	TGTGCCAGCAGCTTCTCTCGTTTGGAGCAGTACTTC
.	.	TRBV30	TRBJ1-1	CAWSHWDFWGNTEAFF	TGTGCCTGGAGTCATTGGGACTTTTGGGGGAACACTGAAGCTTTCTTT